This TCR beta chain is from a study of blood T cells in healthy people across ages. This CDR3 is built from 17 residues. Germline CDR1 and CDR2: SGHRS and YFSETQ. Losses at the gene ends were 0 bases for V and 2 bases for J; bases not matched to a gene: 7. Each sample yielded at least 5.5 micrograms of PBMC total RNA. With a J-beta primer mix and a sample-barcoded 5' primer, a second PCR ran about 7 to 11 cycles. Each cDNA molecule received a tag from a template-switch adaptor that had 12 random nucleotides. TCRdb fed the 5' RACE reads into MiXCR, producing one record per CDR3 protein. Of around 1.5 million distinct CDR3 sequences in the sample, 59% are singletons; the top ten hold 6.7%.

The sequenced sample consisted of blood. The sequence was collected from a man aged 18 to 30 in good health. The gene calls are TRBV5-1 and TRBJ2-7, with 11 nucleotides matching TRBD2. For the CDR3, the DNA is TGCGCCAGCAGCTTGGAGACTAGCGGGACGAACACCTACGAGCAGTACTTC. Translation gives CASSLETSGTNTYEQYF.